This T cell receptor beta chain was found in a study of blood T cell repertoires in COVID-19. Produced via immunoSEQ multiplex PCR; TCRdb's table is partial and in-frame only. Of about 160,000 clones in the sample, roughly 90% are singletons; the top ten hold 2.5% to 3.5%. Germline CDR1 KGHSH, CDR2 LQKENI. Trimming removed 3 bases from V and 12 bases from J; junction bases left unmatched: 15. The CDR3 extends over 17 amino acids. The table lists this clone with a few counts. The chain couples TRBV18 to TRBJ2-1; 12 bases are shared with TRBD2. Input material: peripheral blood. This clonotype was sampled from a man aged 55 to 70 with acute or convalescent COVID-19. As DNA, the CDR3 is TGTGCCAGCTCACCCCCCTCTAGCGGGGGGGCTCGCAAGGGGCAGTTCTTC. Its translation is CASSPPSSGGARKGQFF.